The present entry profiles one TCR beta chain with its context. Its target is unknown. PCR involved 60 Vbeta and 13 Jbeta primers. Method: immunoSEQ multiplex PCR; TCRdb's copy keeps in-frame clones and lacks some. The sample carries 150,000 to 200,000 clones, around 80% recorded once. These data are taken from a study of cytomegalovirus exposure and HLA in healthy donors. Findings and limits, study-wide: DRB1 showed the most TCR associations and HLA-C the fewest in a later analysis, as rates varied by HLA locus. Common viral pathogens seemed to be connected with several of the most significant clusters, according to a later analysis. With later analysis, a missense DCLRE1C variant became linked to TCR beta V- and J-gene trimming. A later analysis associated 15,000 to 20,000 TCR beta sequences with HLA alleles at a 0.05 false discovery rate.

The CDR3 runs 15 residues. With 2 bases clipped from V and 6 bases from J, the junction kept 10 bases outside the gene matches. The germline gives CDR1 SGHNT, CDR2 YYREEE (reference sequence). Sequencing was carried out using PBMCs. The receptor was derived from a man between 40 and 49 years old in good health and CMV-seronegative. This chain links TRBV5-4 with TRBJ1-1; TRBD1 matches 7 bases. The CDR3 sequence is CASSLGGQVIAEAFF. CDR3 nucleotide sequence: TGTGCCAGCAGCTTAGGTGGACAGGTAATAGCTGAAGCTTTCTTT.